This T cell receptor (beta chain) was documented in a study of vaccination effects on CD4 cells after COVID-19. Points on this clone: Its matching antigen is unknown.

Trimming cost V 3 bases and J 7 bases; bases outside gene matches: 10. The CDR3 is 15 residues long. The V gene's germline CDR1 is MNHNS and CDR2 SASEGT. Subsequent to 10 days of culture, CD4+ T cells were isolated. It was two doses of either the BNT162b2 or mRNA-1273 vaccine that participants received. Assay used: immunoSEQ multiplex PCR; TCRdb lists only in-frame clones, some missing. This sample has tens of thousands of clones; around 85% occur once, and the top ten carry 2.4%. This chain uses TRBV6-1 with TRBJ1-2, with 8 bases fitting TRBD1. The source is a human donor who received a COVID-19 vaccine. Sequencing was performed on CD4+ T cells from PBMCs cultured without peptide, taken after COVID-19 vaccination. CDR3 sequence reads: CASSDGPGGGSGYTF. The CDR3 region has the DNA TGTGCCAGCAGTGATGGCCCAGGGGGCGGGTCTGGCTACACCTTC.